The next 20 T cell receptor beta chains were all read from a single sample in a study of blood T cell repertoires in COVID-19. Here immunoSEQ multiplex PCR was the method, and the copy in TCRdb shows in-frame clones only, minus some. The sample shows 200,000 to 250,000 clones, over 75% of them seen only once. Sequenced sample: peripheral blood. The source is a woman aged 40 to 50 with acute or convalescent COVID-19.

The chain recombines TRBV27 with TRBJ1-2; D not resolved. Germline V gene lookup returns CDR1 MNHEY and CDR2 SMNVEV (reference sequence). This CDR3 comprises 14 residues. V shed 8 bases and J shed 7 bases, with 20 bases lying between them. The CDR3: CASWSPSPEGGYTF. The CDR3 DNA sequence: TGTGCCAGCTGGAGCCCGTCGCCCGAAGGTGGCTACACCTTC.

DNA of the CDR3: TGTGCCGGTATTAGACAGCCTAATGAAAAACTGTTTTTT. This translates into CAGIRQPNEKLFF. The chain couples TRBV30 to TRBJ1-4, with a possible D match to TRBD1 (5 bases). Germline V gene data show CDR1 as GTSNPN and CDR2 as SVGIG (reference sequence). The CDR3 length is 13 residues. Deletions cut 8 bases from V and 3 bases from J, with 13 bases between.

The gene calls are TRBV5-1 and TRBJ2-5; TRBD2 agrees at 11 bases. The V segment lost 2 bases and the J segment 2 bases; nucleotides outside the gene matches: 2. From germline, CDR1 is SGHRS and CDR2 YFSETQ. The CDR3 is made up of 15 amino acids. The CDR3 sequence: CASSFLAGGQETQYF. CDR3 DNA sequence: TGCGCCAGCAGCTTCTTAGCGGGGGGGCAAGAGACCCAGTACTTC.

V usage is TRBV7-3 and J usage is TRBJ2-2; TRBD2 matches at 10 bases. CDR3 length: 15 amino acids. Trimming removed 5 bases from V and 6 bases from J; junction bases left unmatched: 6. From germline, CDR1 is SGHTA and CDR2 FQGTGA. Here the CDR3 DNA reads TGTGCCAGCAGCGTCAGCGGGGGGGCAGCCGGGGAGCTGTTTTTT. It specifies CASSVSGGAAGELFF.

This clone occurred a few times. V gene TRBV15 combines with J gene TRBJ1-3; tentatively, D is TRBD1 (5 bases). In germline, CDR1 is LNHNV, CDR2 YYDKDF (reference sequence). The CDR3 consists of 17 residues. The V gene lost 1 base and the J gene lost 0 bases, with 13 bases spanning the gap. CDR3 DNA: TGTGCCACCAGCAGAGGAGTGGGGCCCAGCTCTGGAAACACCATATATTTT. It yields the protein CATSRGVGPSSGNTIYF.

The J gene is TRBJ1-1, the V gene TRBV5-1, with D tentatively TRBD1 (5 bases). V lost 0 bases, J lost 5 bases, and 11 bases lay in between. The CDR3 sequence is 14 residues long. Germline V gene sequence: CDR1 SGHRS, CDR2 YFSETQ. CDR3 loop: CASSLEGGVTEAFF. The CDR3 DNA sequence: TGCGCCAGCAGCTTGGAAGGAGGGGTGACTGAAGCTTTCTTT.

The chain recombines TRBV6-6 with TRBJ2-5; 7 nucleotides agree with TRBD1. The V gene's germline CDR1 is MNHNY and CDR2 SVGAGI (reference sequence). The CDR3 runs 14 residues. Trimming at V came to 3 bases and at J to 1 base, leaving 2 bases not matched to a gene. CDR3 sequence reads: CASSYEGAQETQYF. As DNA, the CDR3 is TGTGCCAGCAGTTATGAGGGGGCCCAAGAGACCCAGTACTTC.

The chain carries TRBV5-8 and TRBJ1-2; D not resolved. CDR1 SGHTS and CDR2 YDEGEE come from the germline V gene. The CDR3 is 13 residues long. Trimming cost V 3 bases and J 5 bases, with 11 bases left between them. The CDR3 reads CASSSRGPYGYTF. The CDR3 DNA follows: TGTGCCAGCAGCTCCCGGGGTCCTTATGGCTACACCTTC. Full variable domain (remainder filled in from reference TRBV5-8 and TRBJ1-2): EAGVTQSPTHLIKTRGQQATLRCSPISGHTSVYWYQQALGLGLQFLLWYDEGEERNRGNFPPRFSGRQFPNYSSELNVNALELEDSALYLCASSSRGPYGYTFGSGTRLTVV.

The CDR3 loop reads CASSQDQEKLFF. As DNA, the CDR3 is TGCGCCAGCAGCCAAGATCAGGAAAAACTGTTTTTT. The chain carries TRBV4-1 and TRBJ1-4; D is uncertain. Trimming removed 0 bases from V and 8 bases from J, with 4 bases in between. Germline V lookup: CDR1 MGHRA, CDR2 YSYEKL. This CDR3 is built from 12 residues.

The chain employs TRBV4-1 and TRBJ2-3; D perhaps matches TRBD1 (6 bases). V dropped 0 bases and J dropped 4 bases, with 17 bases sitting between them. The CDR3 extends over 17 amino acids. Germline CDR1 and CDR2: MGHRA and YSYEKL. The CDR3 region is CASSQDPGHRGADTQYF. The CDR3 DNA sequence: TGCGCCAGCAGCCAAGATCCGGGACACCGAGGCGCAGATACGCAGTATTTT.

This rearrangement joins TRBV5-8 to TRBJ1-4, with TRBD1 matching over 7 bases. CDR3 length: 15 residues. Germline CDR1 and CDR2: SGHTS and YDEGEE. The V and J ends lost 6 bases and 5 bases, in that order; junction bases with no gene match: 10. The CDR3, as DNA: TGTGCCAGCACCTCGGACGGACAGGACAATGAAAAACTGTTTTTT. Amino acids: CASTSDGQDNEKLFF.

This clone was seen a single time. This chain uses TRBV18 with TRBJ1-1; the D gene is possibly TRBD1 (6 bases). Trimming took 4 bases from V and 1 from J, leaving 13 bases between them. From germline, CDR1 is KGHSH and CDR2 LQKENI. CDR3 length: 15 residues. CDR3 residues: CASSLTGTSNTEAFF. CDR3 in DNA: TGTGCCAGCTCACTAACAGGGACATCGAACACTGAAGCTTTCTTT.

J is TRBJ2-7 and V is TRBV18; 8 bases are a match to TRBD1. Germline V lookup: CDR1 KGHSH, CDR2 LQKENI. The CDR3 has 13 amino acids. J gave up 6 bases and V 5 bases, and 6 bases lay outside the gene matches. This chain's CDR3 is CASSNDRGGEQYV. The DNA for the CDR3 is TGTGCCAGCTCAAATGACAGGGGAGGCGAGCAGTACGTC.

The CDR3 coding sequence is TGTGCCAGCAGCCAACCGGGGTTCTACAATGAGCAGTTCTTC. Translating gives CASSQPGFYNEQFF. The chain employs TRBV4-2 and TRBJ2-1, with D maybe TRBD2 (5 bases). CDR1 is LGHNA and CDR2 is YNFKEQ in the germline V gene. CDR3 length equals 14 residues. Between the trimmed V and J ends, which lost 2 bases and 3 bases, there was a span of 8 bases.

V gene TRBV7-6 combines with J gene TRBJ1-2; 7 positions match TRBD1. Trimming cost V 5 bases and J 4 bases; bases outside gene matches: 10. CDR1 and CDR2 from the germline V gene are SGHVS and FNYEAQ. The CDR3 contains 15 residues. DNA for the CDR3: TGTGCCAGCAGCCCACGACAGGGTTCAGCCTATGGCTACACCTTC. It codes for CASSPRQGSAYGYTF.

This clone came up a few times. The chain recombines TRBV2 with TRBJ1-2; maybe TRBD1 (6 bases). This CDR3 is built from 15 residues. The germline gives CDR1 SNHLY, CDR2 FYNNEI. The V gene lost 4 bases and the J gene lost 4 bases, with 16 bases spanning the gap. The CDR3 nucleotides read TGTGCCAGCAGTGGTTTTAAGGACAGCCTCTATGGCTACACCTTC. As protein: CASSGFKDSLYGYTF. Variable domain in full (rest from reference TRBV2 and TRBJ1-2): EPEVTQTPSHQVTQMGQEVILRCVPISNHLYFYWYRQILGQKVEFLVSFYNNEISEKSEIFDDQFSVERPDGSNFTLKIRSTKLEDSAMYFCASSGFKDSLYGYTFGSGTRLTVV.

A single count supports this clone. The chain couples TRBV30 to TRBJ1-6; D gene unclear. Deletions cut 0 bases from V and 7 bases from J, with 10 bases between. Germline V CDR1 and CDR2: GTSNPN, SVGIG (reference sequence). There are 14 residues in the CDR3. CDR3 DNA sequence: TGTGCCTGGAGTGTACAGTCTGGAAATTCACCCCTCCACTTT. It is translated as CAWSVQSGNSPLHF.

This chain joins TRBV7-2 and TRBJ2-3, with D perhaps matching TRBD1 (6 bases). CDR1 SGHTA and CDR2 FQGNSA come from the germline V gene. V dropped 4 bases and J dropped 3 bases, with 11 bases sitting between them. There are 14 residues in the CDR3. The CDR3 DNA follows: TGTGCCAGCAGCTCATGGGGGCAAACAGATACGCAGTATTTT. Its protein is CASSSWGQTDTQYF.

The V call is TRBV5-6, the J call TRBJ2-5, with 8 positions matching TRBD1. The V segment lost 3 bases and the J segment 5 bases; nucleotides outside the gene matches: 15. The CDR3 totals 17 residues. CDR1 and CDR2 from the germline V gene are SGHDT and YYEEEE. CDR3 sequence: CASSSTWESGGRETQYF. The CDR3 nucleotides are TGTGCCAGCAGCTCGACGTGGGAGTCAGGGGGCCGCGAGACCCAGTACTTC.

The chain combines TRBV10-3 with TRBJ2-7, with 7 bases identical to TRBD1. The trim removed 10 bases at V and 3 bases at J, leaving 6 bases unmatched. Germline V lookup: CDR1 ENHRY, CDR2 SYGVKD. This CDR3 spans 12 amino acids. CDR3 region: CANPDRNYEQYV. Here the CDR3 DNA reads TGTGCCAACCCGGACAGGAACTACGAGCAGTACGTC.